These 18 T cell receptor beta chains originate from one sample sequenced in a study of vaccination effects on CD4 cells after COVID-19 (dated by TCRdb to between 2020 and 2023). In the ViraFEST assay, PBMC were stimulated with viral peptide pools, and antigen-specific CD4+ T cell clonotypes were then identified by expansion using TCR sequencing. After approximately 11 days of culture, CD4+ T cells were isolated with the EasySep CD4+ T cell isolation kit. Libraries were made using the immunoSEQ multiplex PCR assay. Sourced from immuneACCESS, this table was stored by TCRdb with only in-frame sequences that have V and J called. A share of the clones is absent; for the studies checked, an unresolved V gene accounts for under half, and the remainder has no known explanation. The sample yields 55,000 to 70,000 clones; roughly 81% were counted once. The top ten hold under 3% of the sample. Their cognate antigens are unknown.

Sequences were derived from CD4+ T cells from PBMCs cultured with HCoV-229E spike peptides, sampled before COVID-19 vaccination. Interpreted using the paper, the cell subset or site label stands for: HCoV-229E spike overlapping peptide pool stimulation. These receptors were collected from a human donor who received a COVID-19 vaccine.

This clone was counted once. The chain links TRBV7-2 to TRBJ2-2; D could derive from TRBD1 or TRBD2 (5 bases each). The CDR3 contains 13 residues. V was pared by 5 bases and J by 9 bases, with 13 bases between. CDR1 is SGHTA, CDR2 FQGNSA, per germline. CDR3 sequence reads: CASSRFGARELFF. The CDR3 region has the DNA TGTGCCAGCAGCCGGTTCGGGGCCCGGGAGCTGTTTTTT.

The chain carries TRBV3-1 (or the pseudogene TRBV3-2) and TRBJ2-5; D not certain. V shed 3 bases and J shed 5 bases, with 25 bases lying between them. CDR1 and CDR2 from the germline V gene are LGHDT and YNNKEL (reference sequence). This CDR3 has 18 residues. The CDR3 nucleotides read TGTGCCAGCAGCCATCGTGTATTCGGAGCCAACATGAGGGAGACCCAGTACTTC. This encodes CASSHRVFGANMRETQYF.

This CDR3 is CASSSTPAGWTYV. The CDR3 DNA reads as TGTGCCAGCAGTTCTACCCCGGCAGGGTGGACGTACGTC. V gene TRBV28 combines with J gene TRBJ2-7; weak D call: TRBD1 (5 bases). Germline assignment: CDR1 MDHEN and CDR2 SYDVKM. The CDR3 has 13 residues. Trimming took off 4 bases at V and 12 bases at J, with 19 bases between the two ends.

The DNA for the CDR3 is TGTGCCAGCAGCCCTCGGGACTATGTAGCCAAAAACATTCAGTACTTC. It encodes CASSPRDYVAKNIQYF. This chain uses TRBV3-1 (or the pseudogene TRBV3-2) with TRBJ2-4; TRBD2 matches at 7 bases. J lost 0 bases, V lost 4 bases, and 6 bases had no gene match. Germline-derived CDR1 and CDR2 are LGHDT and YNNKEL (reference sequence). The CDR3 runs 16 residues.

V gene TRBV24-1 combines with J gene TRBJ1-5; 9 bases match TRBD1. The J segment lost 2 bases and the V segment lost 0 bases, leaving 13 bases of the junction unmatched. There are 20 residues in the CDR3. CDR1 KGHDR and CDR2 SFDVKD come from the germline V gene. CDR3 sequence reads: CATSDLSRDRERSGNQPQHF. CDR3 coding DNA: TGTGCCACCAGTGATTTGAGTAGGGACAGGGAAAGAAGTGGCAATCAGCCCCAGCATTTT.

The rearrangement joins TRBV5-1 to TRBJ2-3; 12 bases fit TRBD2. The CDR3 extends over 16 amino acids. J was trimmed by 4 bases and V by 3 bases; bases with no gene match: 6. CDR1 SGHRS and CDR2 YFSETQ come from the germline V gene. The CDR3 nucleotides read TGCGCCAGCAGCTCGCTAGCGGGGGGGCTCGCAGATACGCAGTATTTT. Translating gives CASSSLAGGLADTQYF.

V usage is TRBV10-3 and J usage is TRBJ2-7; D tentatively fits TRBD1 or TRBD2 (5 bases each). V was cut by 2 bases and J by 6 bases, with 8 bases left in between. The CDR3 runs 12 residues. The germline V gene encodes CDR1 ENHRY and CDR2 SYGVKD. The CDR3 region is CAISEAGTEQYV. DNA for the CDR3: TGTGCCATCAGTGAGGCAGGGACCGAGCAGTACGTC.

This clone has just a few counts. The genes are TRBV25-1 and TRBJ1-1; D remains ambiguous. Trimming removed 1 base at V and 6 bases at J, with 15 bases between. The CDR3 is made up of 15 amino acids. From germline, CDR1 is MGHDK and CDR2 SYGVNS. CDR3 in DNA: TGTGCCAGCAGTGAATTCAATGTTGAGTTTCCTGAAGCTTTCTTT. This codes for CASSEFNVEFPEAFF.

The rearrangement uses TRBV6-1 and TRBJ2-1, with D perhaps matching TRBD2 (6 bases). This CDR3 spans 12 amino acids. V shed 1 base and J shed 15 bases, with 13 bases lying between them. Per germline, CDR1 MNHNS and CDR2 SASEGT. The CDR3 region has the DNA TGTGCCAGCAGTGAAGGGCCGGGACTTATGTTCTTC. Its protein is CASSEGPGLMFF.

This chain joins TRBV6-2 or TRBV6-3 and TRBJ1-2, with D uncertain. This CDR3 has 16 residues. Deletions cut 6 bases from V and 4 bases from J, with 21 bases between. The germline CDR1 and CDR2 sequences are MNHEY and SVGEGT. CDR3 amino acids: CASSSLQRTDLYGYTF. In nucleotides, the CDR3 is TGTGCCAGCAGCTCACTACAGAGGACGGATCTCTATGGCTACACCTTC.

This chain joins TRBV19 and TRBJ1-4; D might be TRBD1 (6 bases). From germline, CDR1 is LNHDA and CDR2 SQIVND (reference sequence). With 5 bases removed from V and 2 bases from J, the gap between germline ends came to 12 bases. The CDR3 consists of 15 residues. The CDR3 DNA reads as TGTGCCAGTAGTGAGAACAGGGAGACTAATGAAAAACTGTTTTTT. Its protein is CASSENRETNEKLFF.

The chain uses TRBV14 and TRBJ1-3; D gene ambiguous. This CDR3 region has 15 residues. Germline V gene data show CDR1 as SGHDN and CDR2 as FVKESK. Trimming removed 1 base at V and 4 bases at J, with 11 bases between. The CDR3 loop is CASSQGVPRGNTIYF. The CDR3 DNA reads TGTGCCAGCAGCCAAGGGGTTCCGAGGGGAAACACCATATATTTT.

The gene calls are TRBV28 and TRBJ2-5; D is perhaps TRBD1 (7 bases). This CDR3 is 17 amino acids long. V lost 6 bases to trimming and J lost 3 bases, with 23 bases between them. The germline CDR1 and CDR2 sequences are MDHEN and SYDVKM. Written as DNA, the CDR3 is TGTGCCAGCAGCCCGGTTGGAGGGACAGCCTGGGAAGAGACCCAGTACTTC. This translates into CASSPVGGTAWEETQYF.

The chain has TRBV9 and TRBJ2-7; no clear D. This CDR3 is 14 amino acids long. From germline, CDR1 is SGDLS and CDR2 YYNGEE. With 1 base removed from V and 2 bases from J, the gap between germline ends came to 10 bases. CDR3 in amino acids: CASSVSWVPYEQYV. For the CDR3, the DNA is TGTGCCAGCAGCGTAAGTTGGGTCCCCTACGAGCAGTACGTC.

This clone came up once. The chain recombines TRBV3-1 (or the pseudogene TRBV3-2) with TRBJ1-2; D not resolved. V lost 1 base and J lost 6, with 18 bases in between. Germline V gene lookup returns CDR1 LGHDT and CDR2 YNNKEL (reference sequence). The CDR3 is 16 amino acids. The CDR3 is CASSQVRSSGLDGYTF. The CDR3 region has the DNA TGTGCCAGCAGCCAAGTTAGGAGTTCGGGGTTGGATGGCTACACCTTC.

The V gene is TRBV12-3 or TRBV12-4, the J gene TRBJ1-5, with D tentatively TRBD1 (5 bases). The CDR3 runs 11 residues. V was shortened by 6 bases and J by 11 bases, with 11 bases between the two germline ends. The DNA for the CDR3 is TGTGCCAGCAGCCCTGGGGGAGCCCAGCATTTT. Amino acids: CASSPGGAQHF.

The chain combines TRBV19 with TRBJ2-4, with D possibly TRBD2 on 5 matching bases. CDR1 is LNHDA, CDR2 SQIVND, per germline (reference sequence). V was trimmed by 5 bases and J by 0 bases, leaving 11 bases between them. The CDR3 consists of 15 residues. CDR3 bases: TGTGCCAGTAGTCCCGGGAACCTAGCCAAAAACATTCAGTACTTC. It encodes CASSPGNLAKNIQYF.

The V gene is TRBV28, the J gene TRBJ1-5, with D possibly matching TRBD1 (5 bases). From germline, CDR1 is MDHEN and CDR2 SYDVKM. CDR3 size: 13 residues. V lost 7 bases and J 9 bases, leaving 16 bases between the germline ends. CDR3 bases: TGTGCCAGCACCGGGGACGGGACCCGGCCCCAGCATTTT. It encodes CASTGDGTRPQHF.